The next 2 T cell receptor beta chains were all read from a single sample in a study of T cell responses to AZD1222 COVID-19 vaccine. Some clones are missing from TCRdb's copy, which holds only in-frame ones; the method was immunoSEQ multiplex PCR. Among some 170,000 clones listed, roughly 91% were seen once. The sample here was peripheral blood, taken 28 days after the second dose of the MenACWY control vaccine. These receptors all come from an adult who received the MenACWY meningococcal vaccine as a control.

The gene calls are TRBV7-5 and TRBJ1-3; the D call of TRBD1 is as the table states it, not checked on the DNA. TRBV7-5 is an annotated pseudogene. The CDR3 spans 17 residues. This CDR3 reads CARSRTGKLRAGNTIYF. For the CDR3, the DNA is TGTGCCAGATCAAGGACAGGGAAGCTCAGGGCTGGAAACACCATATATTTT.

The chain has TRBV7-8 and TRBJ1-5; a possible D gene is TRBD1 (5 bases). The CDR3 is 14 amino acids. Trimming left V 0 bases short and J 7 bases short, with 10 bases between. Germline values: CDR1 SGHVS, CDR2 FQNEAQ. CDR3 sequence: CASSLATARQPQHF. The CDR3 DNA reads as TGTGCCAGCAGCTTAGCGACAGCCAGGCAGCCCCAGCATTTT.